This T cell receptor beta chain comes out of a study of cytomegalovirus exposure and HLA in healthy donors. Study-level points and caveats: Association of a missense DCLRE1C variant with TCR beta V- and J-gene trimming was reported in a later analysis.

Germline values: CDR1 SGDLS, CDR2 YYNGEE. This CDR3 is built from 12 residues. The V and J ends lost 3 bases and 4 bases respectively, with 7 bases between them. Primers: 60 Vbeta forward and 13 Jbeta reverse. Measured with immunoSEQ multiplex PCR; TCRdb has only the in-frame clones, and not every one. Among 180,000 or so clones listed, about 82% were seen once. About this clone: What it recognizes is unknown.

The TCR was taken from a man between 18 and 35 years old in good health and CMV-seronegative. Sequencing was carried out using PBMCs. The chain is built from TRBV9 and TRBJ1-2, with D perhaps TRBD1 (5 bases). The CDR3 nucleotides read TGTGCCAGCAGCGCGGGGGTCTATGGCTACACCTTC. Translating it yields CASSAGVYGYTF.